This T cell receptor (beta chain) appears in the sequencing data of a study of blood T cell repertoires in COVID-19. Clinical history as reported by participants underpinned cohort assignment. The ends were cut back, 0 bases at V and 0 bases at J, with 21 bases in the middle. Germline assignment: CDR1 ENHRY and CDR2 SYGVKD. The CDR3 consists of 20 residues. The protocol was immunoSEQ multiplex PCR, while the TCRdb copy is restricted to in-frame clones and leaves out a portion. The sample contains roughly 430,000 clones, roughly 87% of which appear only once. The rearrangement joins TRBV10-3 to TRBJ2-1, with D possibly being TRBD2 (6 bases). This receptor was identified in a woman in her thirties or forties with acute COVID-19. Sequenced sample: PBMCs or T cells enriched from blood (not recorded which). The DNA of the CDR3 is TGTGCCATCAGTGAGTCTGATCTCCGGGCGGGGTCAAGCTCCTACAATGAGCAGTTCTTC. This encodes CAISESDLRAGSSSYNEQFF.